This T cell receptor (beta chain) was documented in a study of shared clonotypes between healthy human individuals. Looking at the study overall: The donor group consisted of two women and three men, aged 18 to 49.

Terminally differentiated effector memory CD45RA+ cells were left out of the naive CD8 fraction, which was CD45RO-negative and positively selected for CCR7. In regard to this clone: Its antigen is as yet unknown.

General study points: On the whole, naive subsets had larger estimated richness than memory subsets had.

Generated by immunoSEQ multiplex PCR, the TCRdb table keeps only in-frame clones and is missing some. Among around 2.1 million clones listed, roughly 91% were seen once. The CDR3 loop spans 14 amino acids. With 6 bases removed from V and 4 bases from J, the gap between germline ends came to 15 bases. Germline CDR1 MNHNY, CDR2 SVGAGI (reference sequence). This receptor was taken from a man in his late teens or twenties in good health. Some clones in this sample may be carry-over from other donors' samples. Sequencing was done on a sample of naive CD8+ T cells from PBMCs. The chain uses TRBV6-6 and TRBJ2-5, with a weak D call TRBD1 (5 bases). This CDR3 reads CASSPQGWGETQYF. The CDR3 bases are TGTGCCAGCAGCCCGCAGGGTTGGGGAGAGACCCAGTACTTC.